This TCR beta chain was captured in a study of cytomegalovirus exposure and HLA in healthy donors. Study-level findings and limits: The study dropped some indistinguishable V segments, TRBV6-2 and TRBV6-3 among them.

PCR primers comprised 60 Vbeta and 13 Jbeta primers. The repertoire was sequenced with immunoSEQ multiplex PCR; TCRdb's copy has only in-frame clones and lacks some. The sample gives 130,000 to 150,000 clones, under 90% of which show up once; about 4.3% is in the top ten. To note about this clone: Its antigen is unknown.

The V segment lost 3 bases and the J segment 7 bases; nucleotides outside the gene matches: 5. Germline CDR1 and CDR2: SGHNT and YENEEA. This CDR3 is built from 16 residues. Sequences were obtained from PBMCs. V usage is TRBV11-3 and J usage is TRBJ2-1; 14 bases fit TRBD2. This receptor was taken from a man aged 35 to 55 in good health and CMV-seronegative. CDR3 protein: CASSFGLAGGGNEQFF. CDR3 DNA sequence: TGTGCCAGCAGCTTTGGACTAGCGGGGGGAGGGAATGAGCAGTTCTTC. Variable domain in full (rest from reference TRBV11-3 and TRBJ2-1): EAGVVQSPRYKIIEKKQPVAFWCNPISGHNTLYWYLQNLGQGPELLIRYENEEAVDDSQLPKDRFSAERLKGVDSTLKIQPAELGDSAVYLCASSFGLAGGGNEQFFGPGTRLTVL.